Shown below are 26 T cell receptor beta chains from a single sample sequenced in a study of T cells in Graves' hyperthyroidism and ophthalmopathy (dated by TCRdb to the late 2010s). Libraries were constructed by multiplex PCR. This sample was sequenced with an Illumina HiSeq 2000. The TCR beta CDR3 regions were amplified from the RNA transcripts. A first-round RT-PCR of the TCR CDR3 used the HTBI primer set with the Qiagen OneStep RT-PCR kit. TCRdb passed the public sequencing reads through fastp at Q25 and MiXCR, retaining productive beta sequences. When rows share a CDR3 protein, they turn into one entry using the most common DNA and genes. The sample table lists some 600,000 distinct CDR3 sequences, approximately 13% of them with a count of one. Clones ranked in the top ten supply more than 5% of the sample. The sequencing sample was made of blood. The receptors stem from a woman aged 30 to 39 with Graves' hyperthyroidism that later progressed to Graves' ophthalmopathy.

This clonotype has at least ten counts. The chain employs TRBV12-5 and TRBJ2-1; 8 nucleotides agree with TRBD2. J gave up 14 bases and V 4 bases, and 16 bases lay outside the gene matches. CDR3 length: 15 amino acids. Germline values: CDR1 LGHNT, CDR2 FRNRAP. The CDR3 DNA reads TGTGCTAGTGGTTCGTCCGGGACTAGGGTTTCCCTAGAGTTCTTC. Its protein is CASGSSGTRVSLEFF. Together with reference TRBV12-5 and TRBJ2-1, the CDR3 gives the full variable domain: DARVTQTPRHKVTEMGQEVTMRCQPILGHNTVFWYRQTMMQGLELLAYFRNRAPLDDSGMPKDRFSAEMPDATLATLKIQPSEPRDSAVYFCASGSSGTRVSLEFFGPGTRLTVL.

This clonotype was observed many times. This chain links TRBV11-2 with TRBJ2-3; D ambiguous. Trimming stripped 3 bases from V and 0 bases from J, with 10 bases between. CDR1 and CDR2 (germline): SGHAT, FQNNGV. The CDR3 has 15 amino acids. In DNA form, the CDR3 reads TGTGCCAGCAGCTTGGACGGGCCGAGCACAGATACGCAGTATTTT. Translating gives CASSLDGPSTDTQYF.

This chain connects TRBV30 to TRBJ2-2; a weak D match, TRBD1 (5 bases). The CDR3 extends over 13 amino acids. Germline-derived CDR1 and CDR2 are GTSNPN and SVGIG (reference sequence). Trimming cost V 7 bases and J 4 bases, with 13 bases left between them. In nucleotides, the CDR3 is TGTGCCTCGATAGGGGTCGGCACCGGGGAGCTGTTTTTT. Its translation is CASIGVGTGELFF. The full variable domain, rest sourced from reference TRBV30 and TRBJ2-2, is SQTIHQWPATLVQPVGSPLSLECTVEGTSNPNLYWYRQAAGRGLQLLFYSVGIGQISSEVPQNLSASRPQDRQFILSSKKLLLSDSGFYLCASIGVGTGELFFGEGSRLTVL.

This chain connects TRBV6-2 or TRBV6-3 to TRBJ2-6; 9 bases are a match to TRBD1. CDR1 is MNHEY, CDR2 SVGEGT, per germline. V lost 4 bases to trimming and J lost 4 bases; unmatched junction nucleotides: 8. The CDR3 extends over 17 amino acids. The CDR3, as DNA: TGTGCCAGCAGTTTTCCGGGACAGGGTAACGGGGCCAACGTCCTGACTTTC. Protein product: CASSFPGQGNGANVLTF.

J is TRBJ1-4 and V is TRBV18; D not resolved. This CDR3 has 16 amino acids. V lost 3 bases and J lost 0, with 11 bases in between. Germline CDR1 is KGHSH and CDR2 is LQKENI. The CDR3 loop is CASSPFTGTTNEKLFF. The CDR3 coding sequence is TGTGCCAGCTCACCGTTCACGGGGACAACTAATGAAAAACTGTTTTTT.

This clonotype was seen only a few times. The chain couples TRBV6-2 or TRBV6-3 to TRBJ1-3, with D unclear. The CDR3 totals 13 residues. Trimming pared 6 bases from V and 4 bases from J, leaving 10 bases between. Per the germline V gene, CDR1 is MNHEY and CDR2 is SVGEGT. The DNA for the CDR3 is TGTGCCAGCAGCTCAACCGGGGGAAACACCATATATTTT. Its translation: CASSSTGGNTIYF.

The V call is TRBV9, the J call TRBJ2-7; the D is unclear. The CDR3 consists of 17 residues. The germline V gene encodes CDR1 SGDLS and CDR2 YYNGEE. V was trimmed by 5 bases and J by 2 bases, leaving 23 bases between them. The CDR3 region is CASRSPGPSSIAYEQYF. DNA of the CDR3: TGTGCCAGCAGATCTCCCGGGCCTTCATCGATAGCCTACGAGCAGTACTTC.

The table lists this clonotype with many counts. This sequence joins TRBV7-2 and TRBJ2-5; D is perhaps TRBD1 (6 bases). The germline V gene encodes CDR1 SGHTA and CDR2 FQGNSA. There are 14 residues in the CDR3. The germline V and J ends were trimmed by 5 bases and 3 bases, with 13 bases remaining between them. CDR3 sequence reads: CASSRTRGKETQYF. In DNA form, the CDR3 reads TGTGCCAGCAGCCGTACTAGGGGGAAAGAGACCCAGTACTTC.

In this sample, this clonotype turned up many times. The chain uses TRBV30 and TRBJ2-2; no clear D gene. This CDR3 comprises 14 residues. V lost 0 bases to trimming and J lost 0 bases, with 5 bases between them. Germline assignment: CDR1 GTSNPN and CDR2 SVGIG (reference sequence). This CDR3 is CAWSVNANTGELFF. Here the CDR3 DNA reads TGTGCCTGGAGTGTAAACGCGAACACCGGGGAGCTGTTTTTT.

The chain carries TRBV12-5 and TRBJ2-7; D is unresolved. The CDR3 has 11 amino acids. Trimming took 6 bases from V and 3 from J, leaving 6 bases between them. CDR1 and CDR2 (germline): LGHNT, FRNRAP. CDR3 sequence (DNA): TGTGCTAGTGGCCTAGGCTACGAGCAGTACTTC. This translates into CASGLGYEQYF. Using reference TRBV12-5 and TRBJ2-7 for the parts outside the CDR3, the full variable domain is DARVTQTPRHKVTEMGQEVTMRCQPILGHNTVFWYRQTMMQGLELLAYFRNRAPLDDSGMPKDRFSAEMPDATLATLKIQPSEPRDSAVYFCASGLGYEQYFGPGTRLTVT.

This clonotype was seen many times. The chain links TRBV3-1 to TRBJ2-5; D may be TRBD1 (5 bases). Trimming pared 7 bases from V and 1 base from J, leaving 7 bases between. Per germline, CDR1 LGHDT and CDR2 YNNKEL (reference sequence). This CDR3 contains 12 residues. The CDR3 DNA sequence: TGTGCCAGCACCGACAGCCAAGAGACCCAGTACTTC. This gives the protein CASTDSQETQYF.

This clonotype was observed a single time. The chain recombines TRBV19 with TRBJ2-3; 13 nucleotides align to TRBD2. The V segment lost 7 bases and the J segment 1 base; nucleotides outside the gene matches: 8. The CDR3 runs to 17 residues. The germline V gene encodes CDR1 LNHDA and CDR2 SQIVND (reference sequence). Here the CDR3 DNA reads TGTGCCAGTACCCCAGGACTAGCGGGAGAGCGCACAGATACGCAGTATTTT. It yields the protein CASTPGLAGERTDTQYF.

There are many counts of this clonotype. This chain joins TRBV7-2 and TRBJ1-1; TRBD1 aligns across 8 bases. Germline V CDR1 and CDR2: SGHTA, FQGNSA. After removal of 5 bases from V and 4 bases from J, the junction contained 9 bases not matched to a gene. CDR3 length equals 15 residues. The CDR3 bases are TGTGCCAGCAGCACGAGGACAGGGAGGAGCACTGAAGCTTTCTTT. It yields the protein CASSTRTGRSTEAFF.

This clonotype was seen many times. V is TRBV20-1 and J is TRBJ2-7; 9 nucleotides agree with TRBD2. This CDR3 is built from 13 residues. CDR1 and CDR2 (germline): DFQATT, SNEGSKA (reference sequence). V shed 4 bases and J 3 bases; nucleotides not matched to a gene: 4. CDR3 nucleotides: TGCAGTGCTACGACTAGCGGAATCTACGAGCAGTACTTC. Translated, it gives CSATTSGIYEQYF.

The rearrangement links TRBV6-1 to TRBJ1-2; possible D gene TRBD1, 5 bases. Trimming pared 2 bases from V and 3 bases from J, leaving 13 bases between. Germline V gene lookup returns CDR1 MNHNS and CDR2 SASEGT. This CDR3 comprises 15 residues. The CDR3 DNA follows: TGTGCCAGCAGTGAATCCGGGCAGGGTGACTATGGCTACACCTTC. It encodes CASSESGQGDYGYTF.

This clonotype was seen ten or more times. CDR3 in DNA: TGTGCCAGCAGTTTTGTTACGGCTAGCTCCTACGAGCAGTACTTC. It encodes CASSFVTASSYEQYF. The chain couples TRBV12-3 or TRBV12-4 to TRBJ2-7, with no clear D. Between the trimmed V and J ends, which lost 3 bases and 0 bases, there was a span of 12 bases. This CDR3 has 15 residues.

V usage is TRBV7-3 and J usage is TRBJ2-3; 13 bases are shared with TRBD2. CDR3 length equals 18 residues. Germline CDR1 and CDR2: SGHTA and FQGTGA. The ends lost 5 bases at V and 4 bases at J; junction bases unmatched: 12. DNA of the CDR3: TGTGCCAGCAGCGCAAAGCCGGGACTAGCGGGACCCCCAGATACGCAGTATTTT. It encodes CASSAKPGLAGPPDTQYF.

CDR3 sequence (DNA): TGCGCCAGCAGCCCTCAAGAATACAGGGCTAACACTGAAGCTTTCTTT. Its protein is CASSPQEYRANTEAFF. The V and J genes are TRBV4-1 and TRBJ1-1, with D maybe TRBD1 (6 bases). The germline V gene encodes CDR1 MGHRA and CDR2 YSYEKL. V was cut by 4 bases and J by 2 bases, with 17 bases left in between. This CDR3 region has 16 residues.

V is TRBV3-1 and J is TRBJ1-4, with 7 bases aligning to TRBD1. The CDR3 length is 17 residues. Germline values: CDR1 LGHDT, CDR2 YNNKEL (reference sequence). The J segment lost 8 bases and the V segment lost 0 bases, leaving 12 bases of the junction unmatched. CDR3 in DNA: TGTGCCAGCAGCCAAGATTCAGGGGACGGAGGGGGCGAAAAACTGTTTTTT. Protein sequence: CASSQDSGDGGGEKLFF. Combining the CDR3 with reference TRBV3-1 and TRBJ1-4 gives the whole variable domain DTAVSQTPKYLVTQMGNDKSIKCEQNLGHDTMYWYKQDSKKFLKIMFSYNNKELIINETVPNRFSPKSPDKAHLNLHINSLELGDSAVYFCASSQDSGDGGGEKLFFGSGTQLSVL.

This clonotype was seen ten or more times. The J gene is TRBJ1-2, the V gene TRBV12-3 or TRBV12-4; the match to TRBD1 covers 8 bases. The CDR3 is 13 amino acids. V lost 6 bases, J lost 8 bases, and 8 bases stayed unmatched. In DNA form, the CDR3 reads TGTGCCAGCAGCCGCCAAGACAGGGGCGGCTACACCTTC. This sequence encodes CASSRQDRGGYTF.

This clonotype was observed at least ten times. The chain uses TRBV24-1 and TRBJ2-1; 10 nucleotides align to TRBD2. CDR1 is KGHDR and CDR2 is SFDVKD in the germline V gene. The CDR3 consists of 12 residues. V lost 12 bases and J lost 6; bases outside the gene matches: 4. In DNA form, the CDR3 reads TGTGCCGTTAGCGGGAGGTTCAATGAGCAGTTCTTC. Residues: CAVSGRFNEQFF.

There are a few counts of this clonotype. The chain employs TRBV20-1 and TRBJ2-7; 11 bases agree with TRBD2. Per the germline V gene, CDR1 is DFQATT and CDR2 is SNEGSKA (reference sequence). CDR3 length equals 13 residues. V was clipped by 7 bases and J by 2 bases; unmatched bases: 4. CDR3 region: CSVPGLAAYEQYF. The CDR3 DNA reads as TGCAGTGTTCCGGGACTAGCGGCCTACGAGCAGTACTTC.

The rearrangement links TRBV5-4 to TRBJ1-2; 8 nucleotides align to TRBD1. Losses at the gene ends were 5 bases for V and 2 bases for J; bases not matched to a gene: 5. The CDR3 covers 14 residues. Germline lookup yields CDR1 SGHNT and CDR2 YYREEE (reference sequence). For the CDR3, the DNA is TGTGCCAGCAGGAAGGACAGGGTGAACTATGGCTACACCTTC. This encodes CASRKDRVNYGYTF.

This clonotype was seen ten or more times. The rearrangement links TRBV12-5 to TRBJ2-1, with a weak D call TRBD2 (6 bases). Germline CDR1 and CDR2: LGHNT and FRNRAP. V lost 2 bases and J lost 3, with 17 bases in between. The CDR3 has 17 amino acids. The CDR3 here is CASGLSRTDYHYNEQFF. As DNA, the CDR3 is TGTGCTAGTGGTTTGTCAAGAACGGACTACCACTACAATGAGCAGTTCTTC.

Turning to this clonotype: A much larger clonotype is one base distant, so this may be a read error. CDR3 sequence (DNA): TGTGCCAGCAGTTACCTGCGGGAGGACTATGAGCAGTTCTTC. Protein product: CASSYLREDYEQFF. The genes are TRBV6-5 and TRBJ2-1, with TRBD2 matching 8 bases. This CDR3 has 14 residues. Germline assignment: CDR1 MNHEY and CDR2 SVGAGI. After removal of 2 bases from V and 8 bases from J, the junction contained 5 bases not matched to a gene.

This clonotype has a count of ten or more. This chain connects TRBV11-2 to TRBJ1-3, with unresolved D. This CDR3 region has 15 residues. Germline CDR1 SGHAT, CDR2 FQNNGV. V shed 5 bases and J shed 0 bases, with 11 bases lying between them. The CDR3 nucleotides read TGTGCCAGCAGCCGCGTGAGAAGCTCTGGAAACACCATATATTTT. It is translated as CASSRVRSSGNTIYF.